There are a few counts of the clone carrying this T cell receptor beta chain. Its antigen is unknown. After removal of 2 bases from V and 2 bases from J, the junction contained 1 base not matched to a gene. The CDR3 sequence is 15 residues long. The germline V gene encodes CDR1 LGHNA and CDR2 YSLEER. The data belong to a study of T cell responses to AZD1222 COVID-19 vaccine. Looking at the study overall: Second-dose intervals near 4 or 12 weeks were combined. The study's findings and limits: Only six AZD1222 recipients tested seropositive at baseline. Reports indicate that nearly half of spike-specific TCRs are directed at unmutated variant regions.

Data came from immunoSEQ multiplex PCR; TCRdb stores just in-frame clones and leaves some out. The profile shows around 200,000 clones, 80% to 90% of them singletons. The TCR comes from an adult in good health. This chain links TRBV4-3 with TRBJ1-3, with 9 positions matching TRBD1. The material sequenced was peripheral blood, taken on day 0 of AZD1222 vaccination. For the CDR3, the DNA is TGCGCCAGCAGCCAAAGACAGGGGGCTGGAAACACCATATATTTT. Translation gives CASSQRQGAGNTIYF.